Listed here is a single T cell receptor (beta chain). Different DNA sequences within this sample yield the same CDR3. Deletions cut 7 bases from V and 4 bases from J, with 25 bases between. The CDR3 sequence is 18 residues long. Germline CDR1 SGHAT, CDR2 FQNNGV. The sample comes from a study of cytomegalovirus exposure and HLA in healthy donors. The primer mix had 60 Vbeta and 13 Jbeta primers. Sequenced by immunoSEQ multiplex PCR; TCRdb stores in-frame clones only, minus some. This sample contains about 200,000 clones. The sample was PBMCs. The clonotype comes from a young man in good health and CMV-seronegative. J is TRBJ2-2 and V is TRBV11-2; TRBD2 is a possible D gene (5 bases). As DNA, the CDR3 is TGTGCCAGCAATAAGAGGCTAGCAGGAGAGGGTATCACCGGGGAGCTGTTTTTT. This gives the protein CASNKRLAGEGITGELFF.